A selection of T cell receptor beta chains follows, all from one sample in a study of cytomegalovirus exposure and HLA in healthy donors. Produced via immunoSEQ multiplex PCR; TCRdb's table is partial and in-frame only. The sample has fewer than 250,000 clones; around 80% are singletons. Material for sequencing was PBMCs. The receptors were gathered from a man in his forties in good health and CMV-seronegative. Each CDR3 is given without its conserved first and last residue. Fields, in order: CDR3 protein, V gene, J gene.

ASSSRAYTGNQPQH	TRBV7-6	TRBJ1-5
ASSPGGSFLETQY	TRBV18	TRBJ2-5
ASSQGAGTPYEQY	TRBV4-3	TRBJ2-7
ASSTQGGQPQH	TRBV6-5	TRBJ1-5
ASRDPPGNTEAF	TRBV28	TRBJ1-1
ASSQGQGAGNQPQH	TRBV4-1	TRBJ1-5
ASSPTGVNEKLF	TRBV2	TRBJ1-4
ASSPLPSAGYYNEQF	TRBV19	TRBJ2-1
ASSLDGGGAKNIQY	TRBV5-1	TRBJ2-4
ASVTRGLAGYNEQF	TRBV19	TRBJ2-1
ASSSRPTYEQY	TRBV28	TRBJ2-7
ATSRGNQPQH	TRBV19	TRBJ1-5
ASSQVGQGLGEKLF	TRBV4-3	TRBJ1-4
ASSRGIYNEQF	TRBV19	TRBJ2-1
ASSRSRRNTEAF	TRBV5-4	TRBJ1-1
ASSGSGRDTEAF	TRBV18	TRBJ1-1